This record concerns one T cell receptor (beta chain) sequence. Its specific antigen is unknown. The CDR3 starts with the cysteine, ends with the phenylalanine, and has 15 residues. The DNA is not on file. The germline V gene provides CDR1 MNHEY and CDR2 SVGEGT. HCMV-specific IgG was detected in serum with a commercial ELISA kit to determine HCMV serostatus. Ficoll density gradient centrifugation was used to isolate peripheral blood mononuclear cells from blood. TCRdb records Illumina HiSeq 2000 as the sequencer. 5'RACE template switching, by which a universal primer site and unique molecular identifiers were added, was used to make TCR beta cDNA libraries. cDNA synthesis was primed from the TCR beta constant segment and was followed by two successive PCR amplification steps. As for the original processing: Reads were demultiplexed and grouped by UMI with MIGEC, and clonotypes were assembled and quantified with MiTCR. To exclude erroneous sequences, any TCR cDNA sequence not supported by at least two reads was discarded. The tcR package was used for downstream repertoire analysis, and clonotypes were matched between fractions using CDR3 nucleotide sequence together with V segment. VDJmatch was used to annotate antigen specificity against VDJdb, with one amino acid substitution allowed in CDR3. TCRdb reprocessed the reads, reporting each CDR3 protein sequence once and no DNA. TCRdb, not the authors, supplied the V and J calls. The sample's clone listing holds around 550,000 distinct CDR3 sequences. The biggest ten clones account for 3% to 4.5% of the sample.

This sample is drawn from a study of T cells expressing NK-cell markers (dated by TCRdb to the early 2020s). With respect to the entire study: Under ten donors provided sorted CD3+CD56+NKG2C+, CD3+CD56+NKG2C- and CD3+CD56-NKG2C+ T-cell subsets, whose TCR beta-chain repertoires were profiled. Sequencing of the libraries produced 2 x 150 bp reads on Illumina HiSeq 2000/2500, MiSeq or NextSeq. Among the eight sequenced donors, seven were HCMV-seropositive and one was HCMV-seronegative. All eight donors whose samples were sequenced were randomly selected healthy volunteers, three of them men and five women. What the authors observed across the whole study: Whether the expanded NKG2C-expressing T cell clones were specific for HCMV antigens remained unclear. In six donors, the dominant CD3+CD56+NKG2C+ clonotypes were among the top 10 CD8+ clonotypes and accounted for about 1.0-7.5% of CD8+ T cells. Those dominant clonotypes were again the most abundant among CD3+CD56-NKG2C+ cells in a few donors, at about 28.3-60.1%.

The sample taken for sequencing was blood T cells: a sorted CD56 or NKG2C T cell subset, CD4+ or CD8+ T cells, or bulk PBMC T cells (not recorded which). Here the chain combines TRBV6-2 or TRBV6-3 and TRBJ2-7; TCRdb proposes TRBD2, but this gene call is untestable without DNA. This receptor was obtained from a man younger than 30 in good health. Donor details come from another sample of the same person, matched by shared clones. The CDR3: CASSSYSSGHYEQYF.